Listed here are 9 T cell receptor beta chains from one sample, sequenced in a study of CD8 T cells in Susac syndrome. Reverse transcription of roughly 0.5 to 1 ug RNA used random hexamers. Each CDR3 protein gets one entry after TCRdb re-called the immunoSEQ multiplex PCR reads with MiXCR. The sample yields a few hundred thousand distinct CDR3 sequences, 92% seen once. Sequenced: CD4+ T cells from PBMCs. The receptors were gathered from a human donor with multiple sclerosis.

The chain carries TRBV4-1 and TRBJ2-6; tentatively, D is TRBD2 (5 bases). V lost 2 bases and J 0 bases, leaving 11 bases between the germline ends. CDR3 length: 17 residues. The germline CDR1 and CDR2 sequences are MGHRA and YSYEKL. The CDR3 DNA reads TGCGCCAGCAGCCAAATTGGACTTACCTCTGGGGCCAACGTCCTGACTTTC. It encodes CASSQIGLTSGANVLTF.

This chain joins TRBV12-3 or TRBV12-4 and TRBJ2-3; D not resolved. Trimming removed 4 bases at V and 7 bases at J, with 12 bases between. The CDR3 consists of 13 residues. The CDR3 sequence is CASSSRAENTQYF. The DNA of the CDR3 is TGTGCCAGCAGTTCGCGCGCGGAGAATACGCAGTATTTT.

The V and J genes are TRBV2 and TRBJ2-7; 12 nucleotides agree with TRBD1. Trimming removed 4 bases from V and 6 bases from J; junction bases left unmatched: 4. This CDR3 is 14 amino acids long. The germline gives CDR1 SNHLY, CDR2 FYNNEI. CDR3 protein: CASSGDRGLIEQYF. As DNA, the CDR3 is TGTGCCAGCAGTGGGGACAGGGGGCTAATCGAGCAGTACTTC.

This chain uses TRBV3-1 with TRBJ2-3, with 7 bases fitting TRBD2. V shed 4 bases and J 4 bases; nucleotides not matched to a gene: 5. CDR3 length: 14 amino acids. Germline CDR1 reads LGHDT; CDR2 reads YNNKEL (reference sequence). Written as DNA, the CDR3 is TGTGCCAGCAGCCTTCTTCTAGCGGCAGATACGCAGTATTTT. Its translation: CASSLLLAADTQYF.

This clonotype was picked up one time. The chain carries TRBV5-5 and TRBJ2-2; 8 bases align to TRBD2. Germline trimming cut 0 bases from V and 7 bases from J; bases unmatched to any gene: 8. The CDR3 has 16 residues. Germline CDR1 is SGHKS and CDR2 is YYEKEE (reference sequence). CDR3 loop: CASSLASSGGIGELFF. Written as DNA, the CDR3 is TGTGCCAGCAGCTTGGCCTCTTCGGGAGGGATCGGGGAGCTGTTTTTT.

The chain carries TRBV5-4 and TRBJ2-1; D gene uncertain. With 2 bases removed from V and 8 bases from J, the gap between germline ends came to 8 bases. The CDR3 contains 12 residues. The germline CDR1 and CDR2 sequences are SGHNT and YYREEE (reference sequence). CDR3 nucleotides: TGTGCCAGCAGCTTACCTAGGCATGAGCAGTTCTTC. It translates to CASSLPRHEQFF. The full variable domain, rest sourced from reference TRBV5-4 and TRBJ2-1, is ETGVTQSPTHLIKTRGQQVTLRCSSQSGHNTVSWYQQALGQGPQFIFQYYREEENGRGNFPPRFSGLQFPNYSSELNVNALELDDSALYLCASSLPRHEQFFGPGTRLTVL.

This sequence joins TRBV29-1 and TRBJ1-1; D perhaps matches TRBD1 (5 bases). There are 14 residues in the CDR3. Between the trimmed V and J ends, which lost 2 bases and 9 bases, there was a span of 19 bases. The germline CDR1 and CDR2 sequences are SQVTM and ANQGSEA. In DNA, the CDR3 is TGCAGCGTTGAAAACCCCCGGGGGGAGATGAAAGCTTTCTTT. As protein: CSVENPRGEMKAFF.

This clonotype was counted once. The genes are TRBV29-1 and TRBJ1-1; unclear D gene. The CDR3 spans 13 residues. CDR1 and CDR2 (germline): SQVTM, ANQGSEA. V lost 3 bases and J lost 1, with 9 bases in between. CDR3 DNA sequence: TGCAGCGTTGAGGACGGTGAGAACACTGAAGCTTTCTTT. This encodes CSVEDGENTEAFF.

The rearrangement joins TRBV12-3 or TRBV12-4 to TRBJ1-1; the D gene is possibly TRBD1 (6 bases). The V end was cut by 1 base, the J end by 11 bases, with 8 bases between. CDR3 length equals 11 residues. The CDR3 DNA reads TGTGCCAGCAGTTTAGGGGGGGCGGCTTTCTTT. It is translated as CASSLGGAAFF.